The 9 T cell receptor beta chains given below trace back to one sample, sequenced in a study of metastatic and nonmetastatic thyroid tumors. TCRdb re-called clones from the PCR reads using MiXCR. Of tens of thousands of clones in the sample, around 19% were seen once. Prior to thyroid surgery, none of the patients had received any treatment. Sequencing used blood. All receptors come from a female donor with papillary thyroid cancer or a benign thyroid nodule (not recorded which). Some clones in this sample may be carry-over from other donors' samples.

This clone has only one observation. V is TRBV20-1 and J is TRBJ1-1; unclear D gene. This CDR3 spans 13 amino acids. Per germline, CDR1 DFQATT and CDR2 SNEGSKA (reference sequence). Trimming left V 1 base short and J 4 bases short, with 10 bases between. DNA of the CDR3: TGCAGTGCTAGAGTCGCGAGGGTCACTGAAGCTTTCTTT. As protein: CSARVARVTEAFF.

This clone was detected ten times or more. The CDR3 protein is CASSPTGTVKRGQPQHF. The CDR3, as DNA: TGTGCCAGCAGCCCTACCGGGACAGTCAAGCGAGGTCAGCCCCAGCATTTT. V is TRBV28 and J is TRBJ1-5; 7 bases agree with TRBD1. V trimming: 6 bases; J trimming: 6 bases; junction bases outside the gene matches: 17. The CDR3 is made up of 17 amino acids. CDR1 and CDR2 from the germline V gene are MDHEN and SYDVKM.

This clone was found many times. The V call is TRBV12-3 or TRBV12-4, the J call TRBJ1-2, with unresolved D. The CDR3 length is 14 residues. V was clipped by 6 bases and J by 3 bases, with 14 bases between them. The CDR3 region is CASSGRGSHYGYTF. As DNA, the CDR3 is TGTGCCAGCAGCGGCCGGGGTAGCCACTATGGCTACACCTTC.

This clone has a count of ten or more. The V and J genes are TRBV19 and TRBJ1-4; TRBD1 agrees at 10 bases. This CDR3 is 16 amino acids long. Germline CDR1 is LNHDA and CDR2 is SQIVND (reference sequence). Trimming took 4 bases from V and 8 from J; bases not matched to a gene: 10. CDR3 bases: TGTGCCAGTAGTAACTCCCGACAGGGGGCAGGGGAAAAACTGTTTTTT. It codes for CASSNSRQGAGEKLFF. The full variable domain, its missing parts supplied by reference TRBV19 and TRBJ1-4, is DGGITQSPKYLFRKEGQNVTLSCEQNLNHDAMYWYRQDPGQGLRLIYYSQIVNDFQKGDIAEGYSVSREKKESFPLTVTSAQKNPTAFYLCASSNSRQGAGEKLFFGSGTQLSVL.

This clone was counted many times. The rearrangement uses TRBV9 and TRBJ1-2, with D tentatively TRBD1 (6 bases). The germline V gene has CDR1 SGDLS and CDR2 YYNGEE. This CDR3 contains 14 residues. The V and J ends lost 2 bases and 2 bases respectively, with 10 bases between them. The CDR3 here is CASSVFRGNYGYTF. The DNA for the CDR3 is TGTGCCAGCAGCGTCTTCAGGGGCAACTATGGCTACACCTTC.

CDR3 nucleotides: TGTGCCAGCAGCCAAGATGTCCAGCGGGAGAACTACGAGCAGTACTTC. It translates to CASSQDVQRENYEQYF. This chain uses TRBV4-2 with TRBJ2-7; 8 nucleotides line up with TRBD2. This CDR3 has 16 residues. The germline V gene encodes CDR1 LGHNA and CDR2 YNFKEQ. The ends lost 0 bases at V and 3 bases at J; junction bases unmatched: 7.

This clone was seen ten or more times. The genes are TRBV7-6 and TRBJ2-3; D remains unclear. The CDR3 sequence is 14 residues long. The germline V and J ends were trimmed by 5 bases and 0 bases, with 9 bases remaining between them. CDR1 is SGHVS, CDR2 FNYEAQ, per germline. The CDR3 sequence: CASSRTTSTDTQYF. CDR3 DNA: TGTGCCAGCAGCCGTACTACTAGCACAGATACGCAGTATTTT.

The rearrangement joins TRBV20-1 to TRBJ2-2; either TRBD1 or TRBD2 may supply D (5 bases each). From germline, CDR1 is DFQATT and CDR2 SNEGSKA (reference sequence). Trimming left V 6 bases short and J 3 bases short, with 14 bases between. The CDR3 is 14 residues long. This CDR3 reads CSARDPEYTGELFF. Here the CDR3 DNA reads TGCAGTGCCCGGGACCCCGAATACACCGGGGAGCTGTTTTTT.

This chain joins TRBV7-3 and TRBJ2-2, with 10 positions matching TRBD2. The CDR3 is made up of 16 amino acids. Trimming at V came to 5 bases and at J to 10 bases, leaving 13 bases not matched to a gene. Germline V lookup: CDR1 SGHTA, CDR2 FQGTGA. The CDR3 region is CASSQGTSVRNAELFF. CDR3 DNA sequence: TGTGCCAGCAGCCAAGGGACTAGCGTGAGAAACGCGGAGCTGTTTTTT.